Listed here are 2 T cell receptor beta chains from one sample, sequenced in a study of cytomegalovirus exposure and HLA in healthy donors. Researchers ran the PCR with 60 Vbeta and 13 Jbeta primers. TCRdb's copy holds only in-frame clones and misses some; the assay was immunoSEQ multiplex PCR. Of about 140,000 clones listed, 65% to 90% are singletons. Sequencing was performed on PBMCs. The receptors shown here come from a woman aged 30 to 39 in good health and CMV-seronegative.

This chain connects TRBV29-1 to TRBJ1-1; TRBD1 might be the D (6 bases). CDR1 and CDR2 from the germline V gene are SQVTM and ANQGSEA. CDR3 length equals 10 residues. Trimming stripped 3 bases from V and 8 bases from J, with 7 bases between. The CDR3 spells CSVETGEAFF. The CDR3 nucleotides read TGCAGCGTTGAGACAGGAGAAGCTTTCTTT.

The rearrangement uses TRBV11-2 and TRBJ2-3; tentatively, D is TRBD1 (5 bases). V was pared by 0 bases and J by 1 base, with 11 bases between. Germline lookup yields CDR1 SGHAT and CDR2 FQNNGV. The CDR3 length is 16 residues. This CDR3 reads CASSLEGRFGTDTQYF. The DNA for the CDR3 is TGTGCCAGCAGCTTAGAGGGGCGCTTCGGCACAGATACGCAGTATTTT.